A selection of T cell receptor beta chains follows, all from one sample in a study of T cell responses to AZD1222 COVID-19 vaccine. Measured with immunoSEQ multiplex PCR; TCRdb has only the in-frame clones, and not every one. The table includes about 46,000 clones, around 90% detected once. Sequenced material: peripheral blood, taken 28 days after the second AZD1222 dose. These receptors all stem from an adult who received the AZD1222 COVID-19 vaccine. Both conserved end residues are part of each CDR3. The D gene is left open where the match is weak. The size entry is marked missing in some rows and otherwise reads once, few, many or a size class.

V gene: TRBV5-1
D gene: TRBD1
clone size: NA
J gene: TRBJ1-5
CDR3 DNA: TGCGCCAGCAGCTTCGACCCGGGACAGGGTTATCAGCCCCAGCATTTT
CDR3 protein: CASSFDPGQGYQPQHF

V gene: TRBV27
D gene: NA
clone size: NA
J gene: TRBJ1-4
CDR3 DNA: TGTGCCAGCAGTGCGTCCAGGGTGTTAGACCTTCGTGAAAAACTGTTTTTT
CDR3 protein: CASSASRVLDLREKLFF

V gene: TRBV7-2
D gene: NA
clone size: NA
J gene: TRBJ1-6
CDR3 DNA: TGTGCCAGCAGCTTAGGCCCCGAGAGCTCCTATAATTCACCCCTCCACTTT
CDR3 protein: CASSLGPESSYNSPLHF

V gene: TRBV7-8
D gene: TRBD1
clone size: NA
J gene: TRBJ2-7
CDR3 DNA: TGTGCCAGCAGCCGGGACAGACTTTTTGAGCAGTACTTC
CDR3 protein: CASSRDRLFEQYF

V gene: TRBV12-3/TRBV12-4
D gene: NA
clone size: few
J gene: TRBJ2-7
CDR3 DNA: TGTGCCAGCAGTTTGGGGACACCCTACGAGCAGTACTTC
CDR3 protein: CASSLGTPYEQYF

V gene: TRBV7-2
D gene: TRBD2
clone size: NA
J gene: TRBJ2-7
CDR3 DNA: TGTGCCAGCAGCTTAGGACTAGCGGCGCACTACGAGCAGTACTTC
CDR3 protein: CASSLGLAAHYEQYF

V gene: TRBV2
D gene: NA
clone size: NA
J gene: TRBJ1-1
CDR3 DNA: TGTGCCAGCAGTGAAGGCATCCAGAGGACTGAAGCTTTCTTT
CDR3 protein: CASSEGIQRTEAFF

V gene: TRBV3-1/TRBV3-2
D gene: NA
clone size: NA
J gene: TRBJ1-2
CDR3 DNA: TGTGCCAGCAGCCAAGATACGGGGGGTGGCTATGGCTACACCTTC
CDR3 protein: CASSQDTGGGYGYTF

V gene: TRBV24-1
D gene: TRBD1
clone size: NA
J gene: TRBJ1-5
CDR3 DNA: TGTGCCACCAGTGATTTCTCCGGGACAGAAAGTCCTTCTAGCAATCAGCCCCAGCATTTT
CDR3 protein: CATSDFSGTESPSSNQPQHF

V gene: TRBV9
D gene: TRBD2
clone size: once
J gene: TRBJ2-7
CDR3 DNA: TGTGCCGGCCCCCAGACTAGCGCCTTCCCCTACGAGCAGTACTTC
CDR3 protein: CAGPQTSAFPYEQYF

V gene: TRBV20-1
D gene: NA
clone size: NA
J gene: TRBJ2-7
CDR3 DNA: TGCAGTGCCCAGAAGGGGGTGCAGTACTTC
CDR3 protein: CSAQKGVQYF

V gene: TRBV30
D gene: TRBD1
clone size: NA
J gene: TRBJ1-5
CDR3 DNA: TGTGCCTGGAGCGCCGGGACAGACAATCAGCCCCAGCATTTT
CDR3 protein: CAWSAGTDNQPQHF

V gene: TRBV19
D gene: NA
clone size: NA
J gene: TRBJ1-5
CDR3 DNA: TGTGCCAGTAGTCCGAGCCGGACAGTAAGCGGTCAGCCCCAGCATTTT
CDR3 protein: CASSPSRTVSGQPQHF

V gene: TRBV7-2
D gene: TRBD1
clone size: NA
J gene: TRBJ1-3
CDR3 DNA: TGTGCCAGCAGCCCAGGGGGCTCTGGAAACACCATATATTTT
CDR3 protein: CASSPGGSGNTIYF

V gene: TRBV12-3/TRBV12-4
D gene: NA
clone size: NA
J gene: TRBJ1-6
CDR3 DNA: TGTGCCAGCAGCCTGGGGGGTAATTCACCCCTCCACTTT
CDR3 protein: CASSLGGNSPLHF

V gene: TRBV5-4
D gene: NA
clone size: NA
J gene: TRBJ1-1
CDR3 DNA: TGTGCCAGCAGCCCTAGCCGAGGGCCCACTGAAGCTTTCTTT
CDR3 protein: CASSPSRGPTEAFF

V gene: TRBV7-9
D gene: NA
clone size: NA
J gene: TRBJ2-7
CDR3 DNA: TGTGCCAGCAGCTTAGCGGGACTTCTCCCCTGCGAGCAGTACTTC
CDR3 protein: CASSLAGLLPCEQYF

V gene: TRBV11-3
D gene: NA
clone size: few
J gene: TRBJ1-1
CDR3 DNA: TGTGCCAGCAGCCTCGACGTCAACACTGAAGCTTTCTTT
CDR3 protein: CASSLDVNTEAFF

V gene: TRBV4-2
D gene: TRBD1
clone size: NA
J gene: TRBJ1-5
CDR3 DNA: TGTGCCAGCAGCCACGACAGGGGAGAGGGCAATCAGCCCCAGCATTTT
CDR3 protein: CASSHDRGEGNQPQHF

V gene: TRBV7-8
D gene: NA
clone size: NA
J gene: TRBJ2-2
CDR3 DNA: TGTGCCAGCAGCCGGGACTTTAACACCGGGGAGCTGTTTTTT
CDR3 protein: CASSRDFNTGELFF

V gene: TRBV28
D gene: TRBD2
clone size: NA
J gene: TRBJ2-1
CDR3 DNA: TGTGCCAGCAGTTTTTCCGGCCTAGCGGGAGGGGGGAATGAGCAGTTCTTC
CDR3 protein: CASSFSGLAGGGNEQFF

V gene: TRBV11-2
D gene: TRBD1
clone size: NA
J gene: TRBJ1-1
CDR3 DNA: TGTGCCAGCAGCTATACAGGGGGCACTGAAGCTTTCTTT
CDR3 protein: CASSYTGGTEAFF

V gene: TRBV4-3
D gene: NA
clone size: NA
J gene: TRBJ2-7
CDR3 DNA: TGCGCCAGCAGCCAAGTGGTTTTCAGCGAGCAGTACTTC
CDR3 protein: CASSQVVFSEQYF

V gene: TRBV2
D gene: NA
clone size: NA
J gene: TRBJ2-7
CDR3 DNA: TGTGCCAGCAGGTGGAGGGACGGCGAGCAGTACTTC
CDR3 protein: CASRWRDGEQYF

V gene: TRBV3-1/TRBV3-2
D gene: NA
clone size: once
J gene: TRBJ1-6
CDR3 DNA: TGTGCCAGCAGCCAGTCATCGGCAGGGATACCCTTGCCCCTCCACTTT
CDR3 protein: CASSQSSAGIPLPLHF

V gene: TRBV3-1/TRBV3-2
D gene: TRBD2
clone size: once
J gene: TRBJ2-7
CDR3 DNA: TGTGCCAGCAGCCAAGATCGAGGCGGGAGGAGAAGGGAGCAGTACTTC
CDR3 protein: CASSQDRGGRRREQYF

V gene: TRBV6-4
D gene: TRBD2
clone size: NA
J gene: TRBJ2-2
CDR3 DNA: TGTGCCAGCAGTGAGATAGCGGGAGAGACCGGGGAGCTGTTTTTT
CDR3 protein: CASSEIAGETGELFF

V gene: TRBV29-1
D gene: TRBD2
clone size: NA
J gene: TRBJ2-5
CDR3 DNA: TGCAGCGTTGAGGGGGGAGGGGAGACCCAGTACTTC
CDR3 protein: CSVEGGGETQYF

V gene: TRBV28
D gene: NA
clone size: NA
J gene: TRBJ1-5
CDR3 DNA: TGTGCCAGCAGCCCGGAGAGGCCCCGGCAGCCCCAGCATTTT
CDR3 protein: CASSPERPRQPQHF

V gene: TRBV6-5
D gene: TRBD2
clone size: NA
J gene: TRBJ2-5
CDR3 DNA: TGTGCCAGCAGACAGCGACTAGCGGGGGAGACCCAGTACTTC
CDR3 protein: CASRQRLAGETQYF

V gene: TRBV20-1
D gene: NA
clone size: NA
J gene: TRBJ2-5
CDR3 DNA: TGCAGTGCTAGTTACACGGCAGTCGCCCAGTACTTC
CDR3 protein: CSASYTAVAQYF

V gene: TRBV5-1
D gene: TRBD1
clone size: NA
J gene: TRBJ2-7
CDR3 DNA: TGCGCCAGCAGCTGGGGACAGGGGGCTTACGAGCAGTACTTC
CDR3 protein: CASSWGQGAYEQYF

V gene: TRBV6-5
D gene: NA
clone size: NA
J gene: TRBJ1-2
CDR3 DNA: TGTGCCAGCAGTTACTCGGTGAGGGACTTTGGCTACACCTTC
CDR3 protein: CASSYSVRDFGYTF

V gene: TRBV15
D gene: TRBD1
clone size: NA
J gene: TRBJ2-7
CDR3 DNA: TGTGCCACCAGCAGTGGCCCCGGGACAGGGGCCGCCTACGAGCAGTACTTC
CDR3 protein: CATSSGPGTGAAYEQYF

V gene: TRBV7-3
D gene: NA
clone size: NA
J gene: TRBJ1-1
CDR3 DNA: TGTGCCAGCAGCTTACTGGACTCGGGGATAACTGAAGCTTTCTTT
CDR3 protein: CASSLLDSGITEAFF

V gene: TRBV3-1/TRBV3-2
D gene: NA
clone size: NA
J gene: TRBJ2-7
CDR3 DNA: TGTGCCAGCAGCCACAGACAGGGACTCTGGTACGAGCAGTACTTC
CDR3 protein: CASSHRQGLWYEQYF

V gene: TRBV6-2/TRBV6-3
D gene: NA
clone size: NA
J gene: TRBJ2-3
CDR3 DNA: TGTGCCAGCAGTACAACTGAGACAGATACGCAGTATTTT
CDR3 protein: CASSTTETDTQYF

V gene: TRBV7-2
D gene: TRBD2
clone size: NA
J gene: TRBJ2-7
CDR3 DNA: TGTGCCAGCAGCTCATTCGGACTAGCCTACGAGCAGTACTTC
CDR3 protein: CASSSFGLAYEQYF

V gene: TRBV29-1
D gene: NA
clone size: once
J gene: TRBJ2-1
CDR3 DNA: TGCAGCGGAGACGGTCTAGCCGACAATGAGCAGTTCTTC
CDR3 protein: CSGDGLADNEQFF

V gene: TRBV6-5
D gene: NA
clone size: NA
J gene: TRBJ2-1
CDR3 DNA: TGTGCCAGCAGTTCCCGACGCTCTGTCGCAAATGAGCAGTTCTTC
CDR3 protein: CASSSRRSVANEQFF

V gene: TRBV20-1
D gene: NA
clone size: NA
J gene: TRBJ2-7
CDR3 DNA: TGCAGTGCTATACAGGCCTACGAGCAGTACTTC
CDR3 protein: CSAIQAYEQYF

V gene: TRBV6-5
D gene: NA
clone size: NA
J gene: TRBJ2-2
CDR3 DNA: TGTGCCAGCAGTTATTCTTACCCGGGAAACACCGGGGAGCTGTTTTTT
CDR3 protein: CASSYSYPGNTGELFF

V gene: TRBV13
D gene: TRBD2
clone size: NA
J gene: TRBJ2-1
CDR3 DNA: TGTGCCAGCAGCTTCACTAGCGGGAGAGTGGATGAGCAGTTCTTC
CDR3 protein: CASSFTSGRVDEQFF

V gene: TRBV29-1
D gene: TRBD2
clone size: NA
J gene: TRBJ2-7
CDR3 DNA: TGCAGCGTCGCCGGGACACAAAGCGGGAGTTCCTACGAGCAGTACTTC
CDR3 protein: CSVAGTQSGSSYEQYF

V gene: TRBV5-1
D gene: NA
clone size: NA
J gene: TRBJ2-5
CDR3 DNA: TGCGCCAGCAGCTTGGCACGGGGCATCCAAGAGACCCAGTACTTC
CDR3 protein: CASSLARGIQETQYF

V gene: TRBV6-1
D gene: NA
clone size: NA
J gene: TRBJ2-7
CDR3 DNA: TGTGCCAGCAGTGAAGCGATCAGGGAATGGAGCGAGCAGTACTTC
CDR3 protein: CASSEAIREWSEQYF

V gene: TRBV24-1
D gene: NA
clone size: NA
J gene: TRBJ2-1
CDR3 DNA: TGTGCCACCTCCGGCTGGGGCCCAAACTCCTACAATGAGCAGTTCTTC
CDR3 protein: CATSGWGPNSYNEQFF

V gene: TRBV6-5
D gene: NA
clone size: NA
J gene: TRBJ2-1
CDR3 DNA: TGTGCCAGCAGTTACTCTGGAGCAGCCTACAATGAGCAGTTCTTC
CDR3 protein: CASSYSGAAYNEQFF

V gene: TRBV4-1
D gene: NA
clone size: NA
J gene: TRBJ1-1
CDR3 DNA: TGCGCCAGCAGCCCGAGCGGGGGGTTGTCTGAAGCTTTCTTT
CDR3 protein: CASSPSGGLSEAFF

V gene: TRBV11-3
D gene: NA
clone size: NA
J gene: TRBJ2-3
CDR3 DNA: TGTGCCAGCAGCTTAGGCCGGGAGCGGACAGATACGCAGTATTTT
CDR3 protein: CASSLGRERTDTQYF

V gene: TRBV19
D gene: NA
clone size: NA
J gene: TRBJ1-4
CDR3 DNA: TGTGCCAGTAGTATCGATCGAAGAGAAAAACTGTTTTTT
CDR3 protein: CASSIDRREKLFF

V gene: TRBV30
D gene: TRBD2
clone size: NA
J gene: TRBJ2-3
CDR3 DNA: TGTGCCTGGACTAGCGGGAGATTCACAGATACGCAGTATTTT
CDR3 protein: CAWTSGRFTDTQYF